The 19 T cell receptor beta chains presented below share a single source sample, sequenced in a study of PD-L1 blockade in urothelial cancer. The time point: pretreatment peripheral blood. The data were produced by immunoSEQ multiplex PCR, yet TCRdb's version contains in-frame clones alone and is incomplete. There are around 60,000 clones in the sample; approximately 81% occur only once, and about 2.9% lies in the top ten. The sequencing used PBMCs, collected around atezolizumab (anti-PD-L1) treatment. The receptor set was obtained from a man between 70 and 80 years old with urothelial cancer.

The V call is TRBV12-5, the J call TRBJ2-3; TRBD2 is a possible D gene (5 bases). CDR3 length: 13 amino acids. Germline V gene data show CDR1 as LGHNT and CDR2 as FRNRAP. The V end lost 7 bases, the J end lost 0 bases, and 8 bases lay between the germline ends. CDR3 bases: TGTGCTAGTGTTGGACTGAGCACAGATACGCAGTATTTT. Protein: CASVGLSTDTQYF.

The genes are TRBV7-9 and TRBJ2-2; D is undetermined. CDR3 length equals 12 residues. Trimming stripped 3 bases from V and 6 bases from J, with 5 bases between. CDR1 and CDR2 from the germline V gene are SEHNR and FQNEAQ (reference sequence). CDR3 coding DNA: TGTGCCAGCAGCTTTCTCGCCGGGGAGCTGTTTTTT. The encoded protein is CASSFLAGELFF.

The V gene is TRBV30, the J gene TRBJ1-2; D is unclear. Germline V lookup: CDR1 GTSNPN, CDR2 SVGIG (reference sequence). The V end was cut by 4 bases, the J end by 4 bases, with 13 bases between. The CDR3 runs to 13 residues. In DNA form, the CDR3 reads TGTGCCTGGATAGGAGGTTTCCCCTATGGCTACACCTTC. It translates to CAWIGGFPYGYTF.

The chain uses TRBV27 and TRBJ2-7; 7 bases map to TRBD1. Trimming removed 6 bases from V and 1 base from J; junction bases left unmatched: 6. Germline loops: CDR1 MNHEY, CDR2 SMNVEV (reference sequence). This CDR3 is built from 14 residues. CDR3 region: CASSPDRESYEQYF. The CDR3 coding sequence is TGTGCCAGCAGCCCCGACAGGGAATCCTACGAGCAGTACTTC.

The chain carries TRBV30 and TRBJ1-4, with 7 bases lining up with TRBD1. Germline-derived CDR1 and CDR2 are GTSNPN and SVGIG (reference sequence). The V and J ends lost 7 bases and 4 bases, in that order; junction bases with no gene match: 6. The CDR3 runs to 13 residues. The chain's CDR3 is CALRRDSNEKLFF. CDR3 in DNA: TGTGCCTTAAGGAGGGACAGTAATGAAAAACTGTTTTTT.

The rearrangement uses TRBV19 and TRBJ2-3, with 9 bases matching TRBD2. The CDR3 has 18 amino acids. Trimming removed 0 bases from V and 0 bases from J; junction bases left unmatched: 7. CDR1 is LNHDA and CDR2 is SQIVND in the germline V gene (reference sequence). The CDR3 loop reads CASSIDRGLAASTDTQYF. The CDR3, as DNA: TGTGCCAGTAGTATAGATAGGGGACTAGCTGCTAGCACAGATACGCAGTATTTT.

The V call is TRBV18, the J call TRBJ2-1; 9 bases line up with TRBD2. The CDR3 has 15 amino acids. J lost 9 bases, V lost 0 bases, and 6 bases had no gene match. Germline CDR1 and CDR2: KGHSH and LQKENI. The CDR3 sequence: CASSPPLAGEAEQFF. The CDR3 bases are TGTGCCAGCTCACCACCGTTAGCGGGAGAGGCTGAGCAGTTCTTC.

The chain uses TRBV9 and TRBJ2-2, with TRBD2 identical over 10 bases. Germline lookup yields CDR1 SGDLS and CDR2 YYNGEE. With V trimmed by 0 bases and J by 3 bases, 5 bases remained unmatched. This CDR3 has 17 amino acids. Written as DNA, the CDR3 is TGTGCCAGCAGCGTAGATGAGCGGGAGGGCCACACCGGGGAGCTGTTTTTT. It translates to CASSVDEREGHTGELFF.

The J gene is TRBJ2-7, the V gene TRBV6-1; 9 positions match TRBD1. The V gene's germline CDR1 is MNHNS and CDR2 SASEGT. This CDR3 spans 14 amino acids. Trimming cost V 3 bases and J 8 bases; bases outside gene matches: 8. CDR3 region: CASSESGTGYKQYF. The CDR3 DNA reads TGTGCCAGCAGTGAGTCCGGGACAGGGTATAAGCAGTACTTC.

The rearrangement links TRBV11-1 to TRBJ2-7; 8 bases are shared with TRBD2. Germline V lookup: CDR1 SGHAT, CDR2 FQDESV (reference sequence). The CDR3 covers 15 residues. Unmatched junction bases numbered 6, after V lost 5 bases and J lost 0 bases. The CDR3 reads CASSRGTSPSYEQYF. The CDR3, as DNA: TGTGCCAGCAGCCGCGGGACTAGTCCCTCCTACGAGCAGTACTTC.

The CDR3 bases are TGTGCCAGCAGTCGACTAGCGGGAAGTACCGGGGAGCTGTTTTTT. Residues: CASSRLAGSTGELFF. The rearrangement links TRBV6-4 to TRBJ2-2, with 11 bases identical to TRBD2. This CDR3 region has 15 residues. Trimming took 5 bases from V and 5 from J; bases not matched to a gene: 4. Germline V gene lookup returns CDR1 MRHNA and CDR2 SNTAGT.

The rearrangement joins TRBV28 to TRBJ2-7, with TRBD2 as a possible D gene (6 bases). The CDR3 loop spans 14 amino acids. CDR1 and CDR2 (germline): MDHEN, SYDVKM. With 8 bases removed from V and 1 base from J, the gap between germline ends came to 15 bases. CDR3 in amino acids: CASAPQRASYEQYF. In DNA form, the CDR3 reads TGTGCCAGCGCCCCTCAGCGGGCTTCCTACGAGCAGTACTTC. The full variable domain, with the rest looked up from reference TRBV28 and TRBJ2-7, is DVKVTQSSRYLVKRTGEKVFLECVQDMDHENMFWYRQDPGLGLRLIYFSYDVKMKEKGDIPEGYSVSREKKERFSLILESASTNQTSMYLCASAPQRASYEQYFGPGTRLTVT.

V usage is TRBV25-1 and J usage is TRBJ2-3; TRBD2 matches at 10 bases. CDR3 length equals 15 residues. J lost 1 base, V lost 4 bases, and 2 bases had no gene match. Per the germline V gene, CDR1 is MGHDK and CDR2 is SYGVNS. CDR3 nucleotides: TGTGCCAGCAGTGCCGGGACTAGCGGCACAGATACGCAGTATTTT. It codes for CASSAGTSGTDTQYF.

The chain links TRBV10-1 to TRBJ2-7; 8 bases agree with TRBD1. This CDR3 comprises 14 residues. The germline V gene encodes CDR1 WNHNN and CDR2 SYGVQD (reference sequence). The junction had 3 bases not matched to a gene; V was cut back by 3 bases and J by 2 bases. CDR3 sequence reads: CASSEGTGTYEQYF. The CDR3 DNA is TGCGCCAGCAGTGAAGGGACAGGAACCTACGAGCAGTACTTC.

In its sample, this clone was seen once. DNA of the CDR3: TGTGCCAGTAGCCCCGGACTGGTCTATGGCTACACCTTC. As protein: CASSPGLVYGYTF. The chain carries TRBV19 and TRBJ1-2; D unclear. The CDR3 extends over 13 amino acids. Germline CDR1 is LNHDA and CDR2 is SQIVND (reference sequence). The V and J ends lost 6 bases and 4 bases respectively, with 12 bases between them.

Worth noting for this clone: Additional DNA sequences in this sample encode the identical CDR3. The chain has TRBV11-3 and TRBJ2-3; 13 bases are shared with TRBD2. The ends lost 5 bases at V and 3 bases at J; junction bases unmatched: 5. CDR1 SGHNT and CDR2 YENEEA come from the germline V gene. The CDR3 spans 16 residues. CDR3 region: CASSPGLAGSTDTQYF. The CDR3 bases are TGTGCCAGCAGCCCGGGACTAGCGGGATCGACAGATACGCAGTATTTT.

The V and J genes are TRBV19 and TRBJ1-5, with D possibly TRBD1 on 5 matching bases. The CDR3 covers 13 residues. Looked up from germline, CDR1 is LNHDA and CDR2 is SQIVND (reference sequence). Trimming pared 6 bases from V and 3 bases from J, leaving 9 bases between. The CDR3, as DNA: TGTGCCAGTAGGGACACATCCAATCAGCCCCAGCATTTT. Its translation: CASRDTSNQPQHF.

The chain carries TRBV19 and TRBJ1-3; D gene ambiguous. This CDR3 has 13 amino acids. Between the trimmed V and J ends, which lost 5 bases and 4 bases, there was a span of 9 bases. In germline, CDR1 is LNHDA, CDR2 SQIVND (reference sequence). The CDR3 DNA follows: TGTGCCAGTAGTCAAGCCGGGGGAAACACCATATATTTT. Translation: CASSQAGGNTIYF.

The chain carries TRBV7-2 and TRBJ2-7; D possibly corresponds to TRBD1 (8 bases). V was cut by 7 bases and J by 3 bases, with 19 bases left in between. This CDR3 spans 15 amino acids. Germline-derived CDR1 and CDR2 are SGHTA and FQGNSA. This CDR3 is CASTPGGDRNYEQYF. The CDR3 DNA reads TGTGCCAGCACCCCAGGGGGGGACAGGAACTACGAGCAGTACTTC.